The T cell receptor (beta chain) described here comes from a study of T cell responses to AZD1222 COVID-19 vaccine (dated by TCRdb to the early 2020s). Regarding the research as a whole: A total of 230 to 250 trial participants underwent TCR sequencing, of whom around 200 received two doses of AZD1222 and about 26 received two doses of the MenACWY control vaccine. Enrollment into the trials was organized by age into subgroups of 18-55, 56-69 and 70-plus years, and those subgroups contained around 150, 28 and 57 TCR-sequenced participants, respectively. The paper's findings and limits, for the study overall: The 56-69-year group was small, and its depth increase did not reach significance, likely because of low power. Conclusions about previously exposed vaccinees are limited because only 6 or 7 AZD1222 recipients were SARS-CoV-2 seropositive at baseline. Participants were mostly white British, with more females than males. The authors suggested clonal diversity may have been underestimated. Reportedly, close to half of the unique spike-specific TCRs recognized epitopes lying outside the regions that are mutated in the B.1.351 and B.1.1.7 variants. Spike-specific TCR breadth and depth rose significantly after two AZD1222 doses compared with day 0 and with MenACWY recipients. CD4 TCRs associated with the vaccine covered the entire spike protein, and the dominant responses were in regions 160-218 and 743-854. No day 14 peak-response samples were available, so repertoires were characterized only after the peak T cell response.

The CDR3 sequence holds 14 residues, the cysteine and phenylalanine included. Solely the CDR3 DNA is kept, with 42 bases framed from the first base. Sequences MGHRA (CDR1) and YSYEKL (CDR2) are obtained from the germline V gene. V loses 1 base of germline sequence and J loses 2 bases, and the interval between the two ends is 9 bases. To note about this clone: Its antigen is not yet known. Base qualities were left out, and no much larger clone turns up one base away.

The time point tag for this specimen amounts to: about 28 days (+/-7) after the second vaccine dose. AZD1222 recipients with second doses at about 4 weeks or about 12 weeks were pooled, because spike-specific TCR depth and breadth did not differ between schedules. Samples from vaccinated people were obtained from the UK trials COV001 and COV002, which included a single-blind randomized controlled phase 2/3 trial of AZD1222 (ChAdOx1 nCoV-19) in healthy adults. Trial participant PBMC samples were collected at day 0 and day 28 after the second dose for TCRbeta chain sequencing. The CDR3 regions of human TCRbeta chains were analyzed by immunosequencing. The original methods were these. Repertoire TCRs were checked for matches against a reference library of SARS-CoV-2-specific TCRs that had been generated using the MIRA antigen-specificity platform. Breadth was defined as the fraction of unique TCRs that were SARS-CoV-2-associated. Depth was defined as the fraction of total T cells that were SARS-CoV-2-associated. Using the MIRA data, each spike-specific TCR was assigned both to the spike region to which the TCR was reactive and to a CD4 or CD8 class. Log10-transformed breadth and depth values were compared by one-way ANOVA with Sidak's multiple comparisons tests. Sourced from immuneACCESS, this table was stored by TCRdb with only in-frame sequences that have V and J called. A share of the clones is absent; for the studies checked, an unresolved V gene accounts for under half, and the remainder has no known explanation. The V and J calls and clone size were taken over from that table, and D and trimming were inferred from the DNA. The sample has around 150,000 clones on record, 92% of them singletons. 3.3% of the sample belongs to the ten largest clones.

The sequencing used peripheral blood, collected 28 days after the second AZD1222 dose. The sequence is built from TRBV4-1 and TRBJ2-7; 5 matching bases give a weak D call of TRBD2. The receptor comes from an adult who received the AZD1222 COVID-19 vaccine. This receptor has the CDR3 CASSQGVGTYEQYF. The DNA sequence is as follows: TGCGCCAGCAGCCAAGGGGTCGGGACCTACGAGCAGTACTTC.